Listed here is a single TCR beta chain. Its antigen is unidentified. This record belongs to a study of graft-versus-host responses after intestinal transplantation. Repertoires were generated with immunoSEQ multiplex PCR, while TCRdb's copy carries only in-frame clones and drops some. The sample consists of about 47,000 clones, around 95% of them appearing once. The V end lost 3 bases, the J end lost 7 bases, and 14 bases lay between the germline ends. Germline V gene data show CDR1 as SGHTS and CDR2 as YDEGEE. The CDR3 spans 14 residues. Sample: unstimulated CD8+ T cells sorted from spleen or lymph node cells, taken before transplant. The chain recombines TRBV5-8 with TRBJ1-5; possible D gene TRBD1, 6 bases. The TCR originated in a human donor who was the organ donor for an intestinal transplant. The CDR3: CASSWGAAGQPQHF. The DNA for the CDR3 is TGTGCCAGCAGCTGGGGGGCTGCGGGGCAGCCCCAGCATTTT.